This T cell receptor (beta chain) is from a study of regulatory T cells in long-lasting Graves disease. General study points: Persistent Graves' patients showed reduced TCR diversity versus newly diagnosed patients.

Time point meaning: persistent/refractory GD, antithyroid drugs over 5 years with positive TRAb. RNA isolated from PBMCs was used to make the TCR library. Patients hailed from an endocrinology department in Xi'an, China. Germline assignment: CDR1 LNHDA and CDR2 SQIVND (reference sequence). With 0 bases removed from V and 4 bases from J, the gap between germline ends came to 7 bases. CDR3 size: 14 residues. iRepertoire HTBI primers and Arm-PCR of CDR3 regions built TCR beta libraries. Each CDR3 protein is one row after TCRdb ran MiXCR on the multiplex PCR reads. The sample contains hundreds of thousands of distinct CDR3 sequences, 20% to 25% of which appear only once. In the case of this clonotype: What it binds is unknown.

This chain uses TRBV19 with TRBJ1-5; D may be TRBD1 (5 bases). The source was peripheral blood mononuclear cells (PBMCs), collected when the disease was refractory, from a patient treated with antithyroid drugs. This sequence was found in a female donor with Graves disease. The CDR3 region is CASSIDQGNQPQHF. The CDR3 nucleotides are TGTGCCAGTAGTATAGATCAGGGTAATCAGCCCCAGCATTTT.